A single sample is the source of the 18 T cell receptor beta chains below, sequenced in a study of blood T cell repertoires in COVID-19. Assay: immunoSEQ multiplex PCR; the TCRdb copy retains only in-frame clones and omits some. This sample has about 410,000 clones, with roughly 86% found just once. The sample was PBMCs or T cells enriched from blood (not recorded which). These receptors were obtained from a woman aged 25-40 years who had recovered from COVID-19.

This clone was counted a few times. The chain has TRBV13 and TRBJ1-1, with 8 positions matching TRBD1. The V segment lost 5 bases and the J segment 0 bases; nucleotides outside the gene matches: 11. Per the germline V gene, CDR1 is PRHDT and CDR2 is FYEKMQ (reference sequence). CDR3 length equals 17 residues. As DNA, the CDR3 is TGTGCCAGCAGCGCCGGGACAGGAAATACGCTGAACACTGAAGCTTTCTTT. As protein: CASSAGTGNTLNTEAFF.

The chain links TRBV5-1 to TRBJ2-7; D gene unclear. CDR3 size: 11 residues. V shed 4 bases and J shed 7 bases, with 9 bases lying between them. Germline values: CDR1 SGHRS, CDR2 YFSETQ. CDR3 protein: CASSLPGEQYF. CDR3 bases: TGCGCCAGCAGCCTGCCCGGGGAGCAGTACTTC.

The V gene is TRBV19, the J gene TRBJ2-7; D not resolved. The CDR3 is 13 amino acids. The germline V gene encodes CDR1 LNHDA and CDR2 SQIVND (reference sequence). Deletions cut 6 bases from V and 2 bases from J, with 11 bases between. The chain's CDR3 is CASSPSPAYEQYF. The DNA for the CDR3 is TGTGCCAGTAGCCCGAGCCCTGCCTACGAGCAGTACTTC.

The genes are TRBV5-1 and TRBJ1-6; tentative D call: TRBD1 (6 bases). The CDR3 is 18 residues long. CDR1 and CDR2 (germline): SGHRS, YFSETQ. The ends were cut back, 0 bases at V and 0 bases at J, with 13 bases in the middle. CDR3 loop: CASSLATQGSSYNSPLHF. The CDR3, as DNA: TGCGCCAGCAGCTTGGCCACGCAGGGGAGCTCCTATAATTCACCCCTCCACTTT.

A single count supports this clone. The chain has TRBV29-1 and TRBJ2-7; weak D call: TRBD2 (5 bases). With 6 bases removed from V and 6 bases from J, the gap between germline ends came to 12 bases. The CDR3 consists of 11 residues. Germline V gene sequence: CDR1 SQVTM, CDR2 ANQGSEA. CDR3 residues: CSVETSFEQYF. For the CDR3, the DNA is TGCAGCGTAGAAACTAGTTTCGAGCAGTACTTC.

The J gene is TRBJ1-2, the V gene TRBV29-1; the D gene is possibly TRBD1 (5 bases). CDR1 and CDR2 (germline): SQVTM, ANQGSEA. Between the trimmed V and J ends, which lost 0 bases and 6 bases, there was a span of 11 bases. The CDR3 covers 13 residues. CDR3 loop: CSVEDGWGDGYTF. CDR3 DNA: TGCAGCGTTGAAGACGGTTGGGGGGATGGCTACACCTTC.

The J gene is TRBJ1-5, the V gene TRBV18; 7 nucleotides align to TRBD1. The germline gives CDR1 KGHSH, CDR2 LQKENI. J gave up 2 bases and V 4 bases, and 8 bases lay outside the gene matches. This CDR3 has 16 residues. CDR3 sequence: CASSLGQRDGNQPQHF. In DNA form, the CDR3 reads TGTGCCAGCTCACTGGGACAGAGGGATGGCAATCAGCCCCAGCATTTT.

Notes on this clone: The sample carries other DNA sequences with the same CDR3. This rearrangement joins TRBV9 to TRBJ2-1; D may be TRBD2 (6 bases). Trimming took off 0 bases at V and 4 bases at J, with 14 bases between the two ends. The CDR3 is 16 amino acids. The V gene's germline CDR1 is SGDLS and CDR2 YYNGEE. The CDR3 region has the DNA TGTGCCAGCAGCGTAGAAGAACGCGGGATTTACAATGAGCAGTTCTTC. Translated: CASSVEERGIYNEQFF. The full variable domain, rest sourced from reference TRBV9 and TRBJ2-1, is DSGVTQTPKHLITATGQRVTLRCSPRSGDLSVYWYQQSLDQGLQFLIQYYNGEERAKGNILERFSAQQFPDLHSELNLSSLELGDSALYFCASSVEERGIYNEQFFGPGTRLTVL.

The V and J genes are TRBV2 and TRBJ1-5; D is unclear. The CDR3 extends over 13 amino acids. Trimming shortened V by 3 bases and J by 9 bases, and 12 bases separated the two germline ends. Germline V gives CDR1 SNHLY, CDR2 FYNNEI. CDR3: CASSEQAIGPQHF. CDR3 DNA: TGTGCCAGCAGTGAGCAGGCCATTGGGCCCCAGCATTTT.

The CDR3 loop reads CASSRLGSETQYF. The CDR3 DNA is TGTGCCAGCAGCCGACTAGGCAGTGAGACCCAGTACTTC. The rearrangement links TRBV11-2 to TRBJ2-5; D perhaps matches TRBD2 (6 bases). Germline assignment: CDR1 SGHAT and CDR2 FQNNGV. There are 13 residues in the CDR3. The V end was cut by 5 bases, the J end by 5 bases, with 12 bases between.

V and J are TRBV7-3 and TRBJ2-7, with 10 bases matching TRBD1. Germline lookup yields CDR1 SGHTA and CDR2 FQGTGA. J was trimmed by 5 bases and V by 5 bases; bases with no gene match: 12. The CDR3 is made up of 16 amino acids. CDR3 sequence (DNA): TGTGCCAGCAGCCATCATCCGGGACAGGGGCCCCACGAGCAGTACTTC. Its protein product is CASSHHPGQGPHEQYF.

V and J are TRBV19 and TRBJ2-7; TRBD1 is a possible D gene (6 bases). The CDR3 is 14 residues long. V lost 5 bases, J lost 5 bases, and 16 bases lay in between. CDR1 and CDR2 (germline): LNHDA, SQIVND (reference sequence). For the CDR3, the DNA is TGTGCCAGTAGTGTTCGCTACAGGGATCACGAGCAGTACTTC. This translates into CASSVRYRDHEQYF.

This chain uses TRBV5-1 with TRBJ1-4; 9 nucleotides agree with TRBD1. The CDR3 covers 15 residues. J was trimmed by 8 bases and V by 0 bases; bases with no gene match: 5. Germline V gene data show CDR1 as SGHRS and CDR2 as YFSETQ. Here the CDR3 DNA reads TGCGCCAGCAGCTTGGGGACAGGGGAAAGGGAAAAACTGTTTTTT. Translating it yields CASSLGTGEREKLFF.

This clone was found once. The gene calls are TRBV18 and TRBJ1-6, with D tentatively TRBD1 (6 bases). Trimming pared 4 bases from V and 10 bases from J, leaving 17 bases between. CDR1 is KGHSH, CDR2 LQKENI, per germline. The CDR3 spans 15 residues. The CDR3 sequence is CASSLLRDTDSPLHF. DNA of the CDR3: TGTGCCAGCTCACTACTGAGGGACACTGACTCACCCCTCCACTTT.

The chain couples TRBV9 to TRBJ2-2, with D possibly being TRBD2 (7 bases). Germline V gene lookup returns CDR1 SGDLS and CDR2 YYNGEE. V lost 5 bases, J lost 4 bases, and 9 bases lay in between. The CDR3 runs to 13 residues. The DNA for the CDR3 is TGTGCCAGCAGACGGGGGGCCACCGGGGAGCTGTTTTTT. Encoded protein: CASRRGATGELFF.

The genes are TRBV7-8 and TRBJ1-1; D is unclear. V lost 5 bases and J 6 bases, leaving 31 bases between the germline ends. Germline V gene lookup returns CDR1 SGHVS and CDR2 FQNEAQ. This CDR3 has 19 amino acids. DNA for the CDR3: TGTGCCAGCAGCCCCCACCTAGCCAGACTTGGAGGGCAAGGTGCTGAAGCTTTCTTT. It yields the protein CASSPHLARLGGQGAEAFF.

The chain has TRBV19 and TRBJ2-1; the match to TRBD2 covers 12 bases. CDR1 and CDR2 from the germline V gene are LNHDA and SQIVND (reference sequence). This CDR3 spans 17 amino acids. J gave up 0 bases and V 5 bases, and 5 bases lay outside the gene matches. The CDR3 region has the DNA TGTGCCAGTAGTGGACTAGCGGGGTCCTTCTCCTACAATGAGCAGTTCTTC. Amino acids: CASSGLAGSFSYNEQFF.

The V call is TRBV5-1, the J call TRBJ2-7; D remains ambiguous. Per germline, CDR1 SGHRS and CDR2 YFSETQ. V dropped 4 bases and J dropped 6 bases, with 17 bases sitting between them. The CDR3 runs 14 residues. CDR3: CASSAFYDNAEQYF. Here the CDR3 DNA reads TGCGCCAGCAGCGCCTTTTATGACAACGCCGAGCAGTACTTC.